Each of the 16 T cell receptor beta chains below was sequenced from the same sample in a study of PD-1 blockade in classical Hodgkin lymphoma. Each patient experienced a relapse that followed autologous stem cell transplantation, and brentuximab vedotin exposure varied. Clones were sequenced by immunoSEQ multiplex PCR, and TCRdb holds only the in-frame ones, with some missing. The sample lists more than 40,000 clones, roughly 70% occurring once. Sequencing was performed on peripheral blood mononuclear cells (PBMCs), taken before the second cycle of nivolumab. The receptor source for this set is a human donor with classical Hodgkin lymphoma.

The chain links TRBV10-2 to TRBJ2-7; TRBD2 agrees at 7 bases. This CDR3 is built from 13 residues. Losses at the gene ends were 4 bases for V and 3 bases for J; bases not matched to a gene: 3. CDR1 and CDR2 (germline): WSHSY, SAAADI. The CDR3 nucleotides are TGCGCCAGCAGTGGAACTAGCGTCTACGAGCAGTACTTC. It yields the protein CASSGTSVYEQYF.

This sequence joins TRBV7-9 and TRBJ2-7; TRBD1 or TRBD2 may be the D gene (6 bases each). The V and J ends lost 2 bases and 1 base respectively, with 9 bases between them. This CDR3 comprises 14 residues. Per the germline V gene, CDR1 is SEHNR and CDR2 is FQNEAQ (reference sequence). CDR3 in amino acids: CASSLTGTSYEQYF. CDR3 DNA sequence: TGTGCCAGCAGCTTAACAGGGACTTCCTACGAGCAGTACTTC.

In DNA, the CDR3 is TGTGCCAGCAGCGCCCCCGGGCTAGCGGGAGTCGATGAGCAGTTCTTC. Translation gives CASSAPGLAGVDEQFF. The gene calls are TRBV9 and TRBJ2-1, with 10 bases lining up with TRBD2. CDR1 is SGDLS, CDR2 YYNGEE, per germline. This CDR3 spans 16 amino acids. V gave up 3 bases and J gave up 8 bases; unmatched junction bases: 11.

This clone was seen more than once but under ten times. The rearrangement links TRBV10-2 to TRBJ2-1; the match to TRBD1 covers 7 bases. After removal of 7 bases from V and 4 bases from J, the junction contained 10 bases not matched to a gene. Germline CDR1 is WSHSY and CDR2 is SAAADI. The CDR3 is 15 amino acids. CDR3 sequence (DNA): TGCGCCAGCAACGACAACAGGGGCGCTTACAATGAGCAGTTCTTC. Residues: CASNDNRGAYNEQFF.

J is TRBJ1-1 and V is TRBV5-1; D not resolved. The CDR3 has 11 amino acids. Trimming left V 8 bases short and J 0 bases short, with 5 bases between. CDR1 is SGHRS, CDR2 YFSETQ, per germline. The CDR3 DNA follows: TGCGCCAGTGGTCTGAACACTGAAGCTTTCTTT. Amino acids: CASGLNTEAFF.

This CDR3 is CAWSVRRADPYGYTF. For the CDR3, the DNA is TGTGCCTGGAGTGTTCGGAGGGCCGACCCATATGGCTACACCTTC. The gene calls are TRBV30 and TRBJ1-2; no definite D call. The V end lost 0 bases, the J end lost 5 bases, and 16 bases lay between the germline ends. Germline values: CDR1 GTSNPN, CDR2 SVGIG (reference sequence). The CDR3 has 15 amino acids.

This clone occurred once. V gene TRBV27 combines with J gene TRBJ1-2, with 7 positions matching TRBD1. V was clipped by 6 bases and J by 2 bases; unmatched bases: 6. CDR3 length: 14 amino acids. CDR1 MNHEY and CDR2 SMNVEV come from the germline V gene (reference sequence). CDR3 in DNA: TGTGCCAGCAGCATTCAGGGGGGAAACTATGGCTACACCTTC. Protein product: CASSIQGGNYGYTF.

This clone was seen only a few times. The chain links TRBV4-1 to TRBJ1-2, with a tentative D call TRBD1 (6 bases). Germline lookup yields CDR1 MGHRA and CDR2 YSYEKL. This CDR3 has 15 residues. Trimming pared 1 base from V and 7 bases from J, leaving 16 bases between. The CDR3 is CASSQVGQGTIGYTF. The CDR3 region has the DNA TGCGCCAGCAGCCAAGTAGGGCAGGGGACGATTGGCTACACCTTC.

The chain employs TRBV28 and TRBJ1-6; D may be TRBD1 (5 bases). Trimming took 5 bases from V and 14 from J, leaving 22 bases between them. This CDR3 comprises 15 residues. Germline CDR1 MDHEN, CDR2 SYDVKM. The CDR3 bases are TGTGCCAGCAGTCCCCTCAGGGAGGGAACTATAGCCCTCCACTTT. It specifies CASSPLREGTIALHF.

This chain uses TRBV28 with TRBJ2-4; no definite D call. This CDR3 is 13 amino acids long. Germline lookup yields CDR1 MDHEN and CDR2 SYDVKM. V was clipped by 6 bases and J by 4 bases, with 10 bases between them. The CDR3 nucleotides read TGTGCCAGCAGACCCGACGGGAAAAACATTCAGTACTTC. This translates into CASRPDGKNIQYF.

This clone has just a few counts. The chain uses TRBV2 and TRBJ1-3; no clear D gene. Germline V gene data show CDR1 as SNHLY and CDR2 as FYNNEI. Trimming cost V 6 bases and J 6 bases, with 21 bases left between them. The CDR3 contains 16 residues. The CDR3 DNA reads TGTGCCAGCAGCCTGAACTTGGTCGACGCGGAAAACACCATATATTTT. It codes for CASSLNLVDAENTIYF.

The CDR3: CASSYSPGTNEKLFF. CDR3 coding DNA: TGTGCCAGCAGTTACTCGCCAGGGACTAATGAAAAACTGTTTTTT. The V and J genes are TRBV6-5 and TRBJ1-4; tentatively, D is TRBD1 (5 bases). Deletions cut 0 bases from V and 2 bases from J, with 7 bases between. Germline-derived CDR1 and CDR2 are MNHEY and SVGAGI. The CDR3 has 15 residues.

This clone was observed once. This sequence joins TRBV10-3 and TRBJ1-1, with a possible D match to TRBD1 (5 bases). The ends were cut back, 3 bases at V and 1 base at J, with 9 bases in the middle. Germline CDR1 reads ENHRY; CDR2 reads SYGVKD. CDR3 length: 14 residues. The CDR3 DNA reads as TGTGCCATCAGTGAAAGAGGGGAGAACACTGAAGCTTTCTTT. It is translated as CAISERGENTEAFF.

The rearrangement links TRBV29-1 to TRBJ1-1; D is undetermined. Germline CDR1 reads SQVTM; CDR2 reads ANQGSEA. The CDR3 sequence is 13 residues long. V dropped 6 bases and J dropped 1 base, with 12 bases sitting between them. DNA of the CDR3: TGCAGCGTGTCTGCATGGGAGAACACTGAAGCTTTCTTT. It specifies CSVSAWENTEAFF. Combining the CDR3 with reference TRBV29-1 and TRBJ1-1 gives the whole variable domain SAVISQKPSRDICQRGTSLTIQCQVDSQVTMMFWYRQQPGQSLTLIATANQGSEATYESGFVIDKFPISRPNLTFSTLTVSNMSPEDSSIYLCSVSAWENTEAFFGQGTRLTVV.

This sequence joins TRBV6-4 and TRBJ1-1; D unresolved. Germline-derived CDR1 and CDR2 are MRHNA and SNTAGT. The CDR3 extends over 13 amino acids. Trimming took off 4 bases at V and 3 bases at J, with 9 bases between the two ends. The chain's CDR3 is CASSVRRHTEAFF. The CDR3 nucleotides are TGTGCCAGCAGTGTACGGAGACACACTGAAGCTTTCTTT.

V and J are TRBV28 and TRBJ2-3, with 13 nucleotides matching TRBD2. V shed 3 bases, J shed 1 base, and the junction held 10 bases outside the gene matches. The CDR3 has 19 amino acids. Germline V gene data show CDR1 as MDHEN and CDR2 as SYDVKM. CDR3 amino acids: CASSFLGTSGRGGTDTQYF. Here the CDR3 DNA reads TGTGCCAGCAGTTTCCTAGGCACTAGCGGGAGGGGGGGCACAGATACGCAGTATTTT.